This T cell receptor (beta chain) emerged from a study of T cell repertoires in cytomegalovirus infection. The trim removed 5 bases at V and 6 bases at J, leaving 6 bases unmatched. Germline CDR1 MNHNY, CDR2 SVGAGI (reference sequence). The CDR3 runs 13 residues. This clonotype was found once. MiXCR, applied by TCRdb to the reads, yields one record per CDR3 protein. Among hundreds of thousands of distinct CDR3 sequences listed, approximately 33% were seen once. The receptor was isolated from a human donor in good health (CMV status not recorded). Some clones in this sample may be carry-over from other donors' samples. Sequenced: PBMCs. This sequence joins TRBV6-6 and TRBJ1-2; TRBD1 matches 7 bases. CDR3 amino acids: CASSKLQGDGYTF. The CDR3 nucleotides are TGTGCCAGCAGTAAACTTCAGGGGGATGGCTACACCTTC.